These T cell receptor beta chains were read from a single sample in a study of T cell repertoires in cytomegalovirus infection. TCRdb processed the reads anew with MiXCR; each CDR3 protein has one entry. The sample has roughly 180,000 distinct CDR3 sequences, approximately 17% seen once. Sequencing was performed on CD8+ T cells from PBMCs. The receptors derive from a human donor in good health (CMV status not recorded). Some clones in this sample may be carry-over from other donors' samples. The CDR3 runs from the conserved cysteine through the conserved F or W. The D gene is left open where the match is weak. Not every row has a clone size; where given, it reads once, few, many or a size class.

D gene	V gene	J gene	clone size	CDR3 protein	CDR3 DNA
-	TRBV28	TRBJ2-7	many	CASSPGLSYEQYF	TGTGCCAGCAGTCCGGGCCTCTCCTACGAGCAGTACTTC
TRBD1	TRBV7-9	TRBJ2-7	few	CASSGDRAPPYEQYF	TGTGCCAGCAGCGGGGACAGGGCTCCTCCCTACGAGCAGTACTTC
-	TRBV12-3/TRBV12-4	TRBJ1-1	few	CASSLGQGRVTEAFF	TGTGCCAGCAGTTTAGGGCAGGGGCGGGTCACTGAAGCTTTCTTT
TRBD2	TRBV7-2	TRBJ2-5	few	CASSFYTSGDDTSQETQYF	TGTGCCAGCAGCTTCTACACTAGCGGAGACGATACCTCCCAAGAGACCCAGTACTTC
-	TRBV7-6	TRBJ2-1	-	CASSLAWGAPYNEQFF	TGTGCCAGCAGCTTAGCGTGGGGGGCCCCATACAATGAGCAGTTCTTC
-	TRBV12-3/TRBV12-4	TRBJ1-1	many	CASRGNTEAFF	TGTGCCAGCCGAGGGAACACTGAAGCTTTCTTT
-	TRBV6-2/TRBV6-3	TRBJ1-2	-	CASSSGGRYTF	TGTGCCAGCAGTTCCGGAGGGCGCTACACCTTC
-	TRBV12-3/TRBV12-4	TRBJ2-5	few	CASRTGYQETQYF	TGTGCCAGCAGAACAGGGTACCAAGAGACCCAGTACTTC
TRBD1	TRBV28	TRBJ2-7	few	CASSFNTGGEQYF	TGTGCCAGCAGTTTTAATACAGGGGGCGAGCAGTACTTC
-	TRBV7-2	TRBJ2-7	-	CASSLRAGERFEQYF	TGTGCCAGCAGCTTGAGAGCAGGGGAGAGGTTTGAGCAGTACTTC
-	TRBV19	TRBJ2-1	few	CASSEQRLGPVVDEQFF	TGTGCCAGTAGCGAACAACGACTAGGCCCAGTGGTGGATGAGCAGTTCTTC
TRBD1	TRBV20-1	TRBJ1-2	-	CSAEDRELHGYTF	TGCAGTGCTGAGGACAGGGAGCTACATGGCTACACCTTC
TRBD2	TRBV4-1	TRBJ2-1	few	CASSGTSGSSYNEQFF	TGCGCCAGCAGTGGGACTAGCGGCAGCTCCTACAATGAGCAGTTCTTC
-	TRBV20-1	TRBJ1-5	-	CSARDTYSNQPQHF	TGCAGTGCTAGGGACACATATAGCAATCAGCCCCAGCATTTT
-	TRBV11-2	TRBJ1-5	few	CASSLGVGPQHF	TGTGCCAGCAGCCTGGGGGTGGGGCCCCAGCATTTT
-	TRBV7-3	TRBJ1-1	few	CASSLEVTDQNTEAFF	TGTGCCAGCAGCTTAGAGGTCACAGATCAGAACACTGAAGCTTTCTTT
TRBD2	TRBV7-8	TRBJ2-7	many	CASSLAPSGGHEQYF	TGTGCCAGCAGCTTAGCCCCTAGCGGGGGCCACGAGCAGTACTTC
-	TRBV14	TRBJ2-5	once	CASSQERMRETQYF	TGTGCCAGCAGCCAAGAAAGGATGCGGGAGACCCAGTACTTC
TRBD1	TRBV11-2	TRBJ2-1	few	CASSPRQGKSEQFF	TGTGCCAGCAGCCCCCGACAGGGAAAGAGTGAGCAGTTCTTC
-	TRBV20-1	TRBJ1-1	-	CSASYSGAEAFF	TGCAGTGCTAGCTATTCAGGGGCTGAAGCTTTCTTT
TRBD1	TRBV12-3/TRBV12-4	TRBJ1-1	-	CASSLTTGDTEAFF	TGTGCCAGCAGCTTAACCACAGGGGATACTGAAGCTTTCTTT
-	TRBV9	TRBJ2-3	few	CASSVGRVFTDTQYF	TGTGCCAGCAGCGTAGGACGAGTCTTCACAGATACGCAGTATTTT
TRBD1	TRBV27	TRBJ2-1	-	CASSSPGQGMSNEQFF	TGTGCCAGCAGTTCTCCGGGACAGGGGATGTCCAATGAGCAGTTCTTC
-	TRBV15	TRBJ1-5	few	CATSRAFLNQPQHF	TGTGCCACCAGCAGAGCCTTCCTTAATCAGCCCCAGCATTTT
TRBD2	TRBV7-2	TRBJ2-1	many	CASASPGRGGFTEQFF	TGTGCCAGCGCCTCCCCTGGGCGGGGGGGCTTCACTGAGCAGTTCTTC
TRBD1	TRBV12-3/TRBV12-4	TRBJ1-2	-	CASDTGGYGYTF	TGTGCCAGCGACACAGGGGGGTATGGCTACACCTTC
-	TRBV12-3/TRBV12-4	TRBJ1-4	few	CASSPSSGTPLEKLFF	TGTGCCAGCAGTCCGTCATCCGGGACACCCCTTGAAAAACTGTTTTTT
-	TRBV9	TRBJ2-1	few	CASSVGRNEQFF	TGTGCCAGCAGCGTAGGGCGAAATGAGCAGTTCTTC
TRBD1	TRBV15	TRBJ2-7	-	CATSRSNRGQSYEQYF	TGTGCCACCAGCAGATCAAACAGGGGCCAGTCCTACGAGCAGTACTTC